The sequence of this T cell receptor beta chain was determined in a study of cytomegalovirus exposure and HLA in healthy donors (dated by TCRdb to the late 2010s). At the level of the whole study: An earlier analysis of 587 of the donors reported 276 Gb of sequence data and 117 million unique TCR beta sequences obtained from approximately 180 million T cells. Approximately 300 gigabases of sequencing data and approximately 92 million unique TCR sequences made up an early release that covered 640 HLA-typed donors. The genetic ancestry cluster associated with self-reported Caucasian donors included 81% of the roughly 410 genotyped donors. The study aimed to test whether cataloging public T cell receptors could reveal signatures of past pathogen exposure. The study used immunosequencing to profile the T cell repertoires of 670 or so subjects and linked those repertoires to cytomegalovirus serostatus. A separate validation cohort of 90 to 150 different subjects was used in addition to the roughly 640-subject first cohort. High-throughput TCR immunosequencing, statistical association of individual TCRs with disease status, and machine learning were combined to predict cytomegalovirus infection status. A later analysis re-analyzed previously published TCR beta repertoires from 600 to 850 donors and added high-resolution HLA genotyping to study TCR occurrence patterns. In the later analysis, no new phenotypic data were used to find candidate immune exposures; instead, reliance was placed on TCR beta sequences and their occurrence across donors. An earlier analysis of 450 to 750 of the donors used high-throughput TCR beta sequencing to judge whether each TCR beta V gene segment behaved as functional or pseudogenic. Alongside the repertoire data, information on donor age, sex, ethnicity and CMV serostatus was compiled. A later genetic analysis used genome-wide SNP genotypes for about 60% of the roughly 700 donors, treating that subset as a discovery cohort. Every repertoire in the discovery cohort had been generated on one and the same sequencing platform. Class I and class II HLA loci were covered by the typing at four-digit resolution. Typing coverage varied by locus: 629-630 donors for A, B, C, DRB1 and DQB1; approximately 500 for DQA1; about 570 for DPA1; some 470 for DPB1. Roughly 5 DR-DQ haplotypes were handled as single units for association and clustering, since linkage in the cohort was strong. Among some 410 genotyped donors of the cohort, an average of roughly 230,000 unique TCR beta nucleotide sequences was sequenced per donor, of which about 19% were non-productive.

On this clone itself: What this receptor recognizes is not known. No quality values exist for individual bases; no much larger clone is one base distant.

Results and caveats for the whole study, not just this receptor: In a later analysis, several top co-occurrence clusters were reported to appear linked to parvovirus B19, influenza, CMV and Epstein-Barr virus. Seventeen rarely observed V segments, including chromosome 9 orphons, were excluded from the earlier analysis of 550 to 700 of the donors because counts were too low. An earlier analysis of approximately 540 of the donors showed that most TCR beta V segments appeared in productive rearrangements either about 87% or about 30% of the time, which broadly matched IMGT annotations. Assigning TCR associations to individual alleles was difficult when HLA alleles, especially DR and DQ, strongly co-occurred. In the study, some 180 TCR beta chains were listed as associated with cytomegalovirus. A few of the identified cytomegalovirus-associated TCR beta chains were confirmed in vitro to be specific for cytomegalovirus antigens. It was suggested by the authors that the approach could potentially be generalized to other disease states and immunological phenotypes. The cohort was sequenced for TCR beta chains only, and without alpha or paired-chain data the features that could be detected were limited. Because HLA typing was unavailable for some donors at each locus, only the typed subset was used in association tests. Sequencing depth was assumed to be roughly uniform across donors in the presence/absence analyses, though that assumption may not hold. An association between a missense DCLRE1C variant and V-gene and J-gene trimming of TCR beta chains was found in a later genetic analysis and replicated in an independent cohort. CMV serostatus was the only immune exposure information available for the cohort. In a later analysis, TCR association rates were found to vary across HLA loci, with the most associated TCRs seen for DRB1 alleles and the fewest for HLA-C alleles. In a later analysis, HLA-associated TCR beta chains showed more clonal expansion and lower generation probabilities than non-associated chains that were equally common. According to a later analysis, most CMV-associated TCR beta chains appeared to be HLA-restricted, and the HLA associations seemed to be driven largely by CMV exposure. A further reported finding was that TCR beta sequences accurately predicted the HLA-A and HLA-B alleles for most subjects in the first cohort. The classifier was reported to diagnose cytomegalovirus status with high specificity and sensitivity in both the original cohort and the validation cohort. Some IMGT-functional V segments, including TRBV6-2 and TRBV6-3, could not be distinguished by the 87-base-pair reads and were therefore excluded. A cluster of highly shared sequence variants was judged likely to represent a technical artifact of the sequencing pipeline. Linkage disequilibrium might explain the correlated functional status among segregating V segments, but an unknown experimental factor could not be excluded. According to a later genetic analysis, donors in an Asian-associated ancestry cluster had fewer N-insertions in productive TCRs than the roughly 660-donor mean. Across donors, most TCR sequences were observed very rarely, whereas some public TCRs were present in many individuals. At a false discovery rate of 0.05, a later analysis linked 16,000 or so TCR beta sequences to specific HLA alleles.

V ends up 4 bases short and J 9 bases short, with an unmatched junction base count of 3. CDR1 and CDR2 were assigned from the germline V gene as SGDLS and YYNGEE. From the cysteine through the phenylalanine, the CDR3 covers 12 amino acids. Just the 36-base CDR3 DNA is kept, in frame starting at base 1. Library creation used the immunoSEQ multiplex PCR assay. A mixture of 60 forward primers for TCR Vbeta segments and 13 reverse primers for TCR Jbeta segments was used in the multiplex PCR. Amplification of the CDR3 region of rearranged TCR beta genes was performed with a multiplex PCR assay on genomic DNA. On the Illumina HiSeq System, the amplified TCR beta libraries were sequenced as 87-base-pair reads. Per the original workflow: Across the 500 to 750 repertoires, a later analysis counted about 81 million unique TCR beta chains, around 11 million of which were shared by at least two donors. Raw reads were error-corrected and collapsed into unique sequences by a nearest-neighbor algorithm in which closely related sequences were merged to remove PCR and sequencing errors. Alignment of CDR3 sequences to IMGT reference sequences was used to assign V, D and J gene segments. For a sequence to be retained, a match of at least six nucleotides was required to both a V gene segment and a J gene segment. Rearrangements were classified as productive when the CDR3 lacked stop codons and remained in frame with V and J, and all other rearrangements were classified as non-productive. Following IMGT convention, CDR3 was defined as the stretch from the second conserved V-encoded cysteine up to the conserved J-encoded phenylalanine. In an earlier analysis of just under 600 of the donors, sequences lacking an unambiguous match to a single V gene segment were excluded. An earlier analysis of 500 to 600 of the donors classified V segments as functional when productive rearrangements were above 56.7% and as segregating when the standard deviation between donors was above 5%. To diagnose cytomegalovirus status from the catalog of TCR beta chain sequences, a statistical classification framework was built. A later analysis assigned V and J genes by comparing TCR nucleotide sequences with IMGT/GENE-DB human TR gene sequences. Using the TCRdist pipeline, a later analysis assigned CDR3 sequences along with most-parsimonious VDJ recombination scenarios. In a later analysis, every TCR beta chain was defined by the combination of its CDR3 amino acid sequence and its V-gene family, and reads without a unique V-gene family were dropped. In a later analysis, fewer than 600 highly shared, low-generation-probability nucleotide sequences were removed to address suspected cross-contamination and a sequencing artifact. In a later analysis, a clonal expansion index was calculated for each public chain from normalized within-repertoire ranks of inferred template counts. In a later analysis, generation probabilities were computed with a VDJ recombination model fitted to out-of-frame rearrangements, and the resulting probabilities were checked against IGoR. In a later analysis, hypergeometric tests were used to score TCR-TCR, TCR-HLA and TCR-CMV co-occurrence, with a repertoire-size bias correction applied to TCR pairs. To estimate false discovery rates, a later analysis permuted the HLA or CMV assignments 20 times. In a later analysis, co-occurring TCRs were grouped using DBSCAN, and TCRdist sequence similarity was added for clustering within HLA-allele-positive subsets. Repertoires with fewer than 30,000 or more than 120,000 public chains were left out of co-occurrence clustering, as were a handful of repertoires with anomalous nucleotide sharing. TCRdb took over this immuneACCESS table, retaining in-frame rearrangements with V and J assigned. Such tables are incomplete; in checked studies, under half of the missing clones stem from an unresolved V gene, and the remainder is unexplained. The V and J calls and the clone size are those of that table, but D and trimming were determined from the DNA. For this sample there are tens of thousands of clones; approximately 57% appear just once. In total, the top ten clones hold 5% to 6% of the sample.

The cohort was made up of hundreds of healthy bone marrow donors. All cohort members were sampled while nominally healthy, although unrecorded immune exposures were likely present. The donor tested CMV seropositive, placing the donor among the roughly 300 seropositive members of the cohort. A peripheral blood sample was provided by each donor, and peripheral blood mononuclear cells were used for TCR beta sequencing. Genomic DNA extraction from the blood cell samples was performed with the Qiagen DNeasy Blood Extraction Kit. Sequencing used PBMCs. Here the chain combines TRBV9 and TRBJ2-1; TRBD1 agrees with 8 junctional bases. The sequence was collected from a man aged 25 to 40 in good health and CMV-seropositive. The CDR3: CASSPGGFEQFF. The DNA sequence is TGTGCCAGCAGCCCAGGGGGCTTTGAGCAGTTCTTC.